The table lists the clone carrying this T cell receptor beta chain with many counts. Its antigen remains unidentified. Trimming at V came to 3 bases and at J to 4 bases, leaving 9 bases not matched to a gene. The CDR3 sequence is 16 residues long. This entry is derived from a study of T-cell reconstitution after alpha-beta-depleted transplantation in children. Study conclusions and caveats: For some patients, TCRbeta diversity was high at day 60 because of recipient T cells and thymic progenitors that survived. At one year after transplant, newly produced T cells mostly accounted for T-cell counts and diversity.

It was with unique molecular identifiers that the TCRbeta library was prepared. From the PCR reads, TCRdb called clonotypes with MiXCR, one entry per CDR3 protein. Altogether a few hundred thousand distinct CDR3 sequences are present, roughly a quarter being singletons, with the ten largest covering 4% to 6%. The source of this sequence is a female patient between 2 and 15 years old who had a stem cell transplant for congenital amegakaryocytic thrombocytopenia, so the T cells may come from the graft donor. This chain connects TRBV12-3 or TRBV12-4 to TRBJ2-3, with 8 bases aligning to TRBD1. Sequences were derived from PBMCs, mostly from graft donor cells, sampled 360 days after TCRalphabeta/CD19-depleted stem cell transplant. The CDR3 DNA is TGTGCCAGCAGTTTGGCACCCGGGACAGGACCAGATACGCAGTATTTT. Amino acids: CASSLAPGTGPDTQYF.